The rows below give T cell receptor beta chains drawn from one sample of a study of CD8 T cells in Susac syndrome. One entry per CDR3 protein, called by TCRdb with MiXCR from the immunoSEQ multiplex PCR reads. The sample carries under 200,000 distinct CDR3 sequences, approximately 95% recorded once. Sequenced sample: CD4+ T cells from PBMCs. All receptors derive from a human donor with Susac syndrome. Each CDR3 is given with its conserved first and last residue. Each record gives: J gene, D gene, V gene, clone size, CDR3 DNA, CDR3 protein. D genes are given only for firm matches. Size tells how often a clone was seen (once, few, many) or the class of an expanded clone, and some rows leave it out.

TRBJ2-1 | - | TRBV3-1 | once | TGTGCCAGCAGCCAAGCCTCCCGGATCAAGAGGAATGAGCAGTTCTTC | CASSQASRIKRNEQFF
TRBJ2-4 | - | TRBV21-1 | - | TGTGCCAGCAGCAAATGGGATAGGAACATTCAGTACTTC | CASSKWDRNIQYF
TRBJ1-2 | - | TRBV29-1 | - | TGCAGCGCCGTCAGGGACCGCTATGGCTACACCTTC | CSAVRDRYGYTF
TRBJ2-7 | TRBD1 | TRBV7-2 | - | TGTGCCAGCAGCTCCCAGGGGGCAGCGGTCTACGAGCAGTACTTC | CASSSQGAAVYEQYF
TRBJ1-1 | - | TRBV7-2 | once | TGTGCCAGCAGCTTAGCTCCTTTTGTGTTTGGGGCTTTCTTT | CASSLAPFVFGAFF
TRBJ2-7 | - | TRBV11-3 | - | TGTGCCAGCAGCTTAAACAGGGAGGACGAGCAGTACTTC | CASSLNREDEQYF
TRBJ1-5 | TRBD1 | TRBV24-1 | - | TGTGCCACCGGGGACAGGGGAAGCAATCAGCCCCAGCATTTT | CATGDRGSNQPQHF
TRBJ1-1 | - | TRBV7-9 | - | TGTGCCAGCAGCTTAGAATGGCGTGGCACTGAAGCTTTCTTT | CASSLEWRGTEAFF
TRBJ2-3 | TRBD2 | TRBV7-3 | - | TGTGCCAGCAGCCCCGGGACTAGCGGGATTACCGGCACAGATACGCAGTATTTT | CASSPGTSGITGTDTQYF
TRBJ2-2 | - | TRBV5-1 | - | TGCGCCAGCAGCTTGGTACCAGGCTCAGTGGAGCTGTTTTTT | CASSLVPGSVELFF
TRBJ2-7 | - | TRBV20-1 | - | TGCAGTGCTAGTGACCCTAGGGGAGGATCCTACGAGCAGTACTTC | CSASDPRGGSYEQYF
TRBJ2-5 | TRBD2 | TRBV30 | - | TGTGCCTGGAGGGGGAGGACTAGGGGATTCCAAGAGACCCAGTACTTC | CAWRGRTRGFQETQYF
TRBJ2-7 | TRBD1 | TRBV5-1 | - | TGCGCCAGCAGCGTCAGGGACAGGGCGAGGCAGGAGTACTTC | CASSVRDRARQEYF
TRBJ1-5 | - | TRBV15 | - | TGTGCCACCAGCCGCCCCGGACTGCCTATCAATCAGCCCCAGCATTTT | CATSRPGLPINQPQHF
TRBJ2-1 | - | TRBV5-4 | - | TGTGCCAGCAGCTTGGCCGGGACACCGTCCTACAATGAGCAGTTCTTC | CASSLAGTPSYNEQFF
TRBJ2-5 | - | TRBV9 | - | TGTGCCAGCAGCGTAGCTCCGAATCTGGTAGAGACCCAGTACTTC | CASSVAPNLVETQYF
TRBJ2-7 | TRBD2 | TRBV5-1 | once | TGCGCCAGCAGACTAGCGGGGGCCTACGAGCAGTACTTC | CASRLAGAYEQYF
TRBJ2-5 | - | TRBV27 | - | TGTGCCAGCAGTTTATTGGGCGAAGAGACCCAGTACTTC | CASSLLGEETQYF
TRBJ2-1 | TRBD2 | TRBV19 | - | TGTGCCAGTAGTCCATGGGGGGGTCTCGGTGATGAGCAGTTCTTC | CASSPWGGLGDEQFF
TRBJ1-5 | - | TRBV9 | once | TGTGCCAGCAGCGCTCACCGTACTGGGGAGCAGCATTTT | CASSAHRTGEQHF
TRBJ1-1 | - | TRBV7-9 | - | TGTGCCAGCAGCTCAGGGCCGGTTTCGAACACTGAAGCTTTCTTT | CASSSGPVSNTEAFF
TRBJ2-5 | TRBD1 | TRBV12-3/TRBV12-4 | - | TGTGCCAGCAACCCGACAGGGGCGGGGACCCAGTACTTC | CASNPTGAGTQYF
TRBJ2-7 | TRBD2 | TRBV20-1 | - | TGCAGTGCTAGTGGACTAGAAGGTGTCTACGAGCAGTACTTC | CSASGLEGVYEQYF
TRBJ1-1 | - | TRBV5-1 | - | TGCGCCAGCAGCTTGCAGGACACCCCAGCTTTCTTT | CASSLQDTPAFF
TRBJ1-1 | - | TRBV4-2 | - | TGTGCCAGCAGCCAAGAGACACTAGGGACTGAAGCTTTCTTT | CASSQETLGTEAFF
TRBJ2-5 | TRBD1 | TRBV24-1 | - | TGTGCCACCAGTGACAGGGGGCGTGAGACCCAGTACTTC | CATSDRGRETQYF
TRBJ1-5 | - | TRBV30 | - | TGTGCCTGGAGTAAGTCACAGCTCCATCAGCCCCAGCATTTT | CAWSKSQLHQPQHF
TRBJ1-1 | TRBD1 | TRBV29-1 | - | TGCAGCGTTGAACCTCCGACAGGGGGAGCTTTCTTT | CSVEPPTGGAFF
TRBJ1-6 | - | TRBV5-6 | - | TGTGCCAGCAGCCCGACTGGGTCCAATTCACCCCTCCACTTT | CASSPTGSNSPLHF
TRBJ2-1 | TRBD1 | TRBV29-1 | - | TGCAGCGTTGCGGGACAGGGGAGGAATGAGCAGTTCTTC | CSVAGQGRNEQFF
TRBJ2-5 | TRBD1 | TRBV5-1 | - | TGCGCCAGCAGCTCGGACAGGCAAGAGACCCAGTACTTC | CASSSDRQETQYF
TRBJ2-6 | - | TRBV5-1 | - | TGCGCCAGCAGCTTGAATGGACAGCGCCTAGGAGGTACTGGGGCCAACGTCCTGACTTTC | CASSLNGQRLGGTGANVLTF
TRBJ2-5 | - | TRBV28 | - | TGTGCCAGCAGTTTATCGGCACTCCGGGGGACCCAGTACTTC | CASSLSALRGTQYF
TRBJ2-2 | TRBD1 | TRBV7-2 | - | TGTGCCAGCAGATCCCGGACAGGGAGAGAGCTGTTTTTT | CASRSRTGRELFF
TRBJ2-2 | TRBD2 | TRBV19 | - | TGTGCCAGTAGTGGGGCGGGAGGGACCACCGGGGAGCTGTTTTTT | CASSGAGGTTGELFF
TRBJ2-3 | TRBD2 | TRBV7-3 | - | TGTGCCAGCCGAGCGGGGCCCACAGATACGCAGTATTTT | CASRAGPTDTQYF
TRBJ1-2 | - | TRBV9 | once | TGTGCCAGCAGCGTCTCCCGGGCAGGGTGGTATGGCTACACCTTC | CASSVSRAGWYGYTF
TRBJ2-5 | - | TRBV2 | - | TGTGCCAGCAGTGCGAACCCGGACGAGACCCAGTACTTC | CASSANPDETQYF
TRBJ1-2 | TRBD1 | TRBV7-8 | - | TGTGCCAGCAGCCTCCTCTCCCAGGGGGCTTTGTATGGCTACACCTTC | CASSLLSQGALYGYTF
TRBJ1-2 | - | TRBV20-1 | - | TGCAGTGCTAGACAAACTACCGGGCGATCCTATGGCTACACCTTC | CSARQTTGRSYGYTF
TRBJ2-1 | TRBD2 | TRBV11-3 | - | TGTGCCAGCAGCTTAGGGACTAGCGGGAGGGCTGACAATGAGCAGTTCTTC | CASSLGTSGRADNEQFF
TRBJ2-7 | TRBD1 | TRBV28 | - | TGTGCCAGCAGTTTACCGGACAGGCCCGAAGGGCAGTACTTC | CASSLPDRPEGQYF
TRBJ1-1 | - | TRBV29-1 | - | TGCAGCGGGAGGGCAGCGAACACTGAAGCTTTCTTT | CSGRAANTEAFF
TRBJ1-6 | TRBD1 | TRBV12-3/TRBV12-4 | - | TGTGCCAGCAGTTTATCCCGGACAGGGGATGTTTTCGGGTCACCCCTCCACTTT | CASSLSRTGDVFGSPLHF
TRBJ2-5 | - | TRBV3-1 | - | TGTGCCAGCAGCCAAGATCTCGTAGGGAAGACCCAGTACTTC | CASSQDLVGKTQYF
TRBJ2-3 | - | TRBV7-3 | - | TGTGCCAGCAGCTTCACCCCCGGGGTGGATACGCAGTATTTT | CASSFTPGVDTQYF
TRBJ2-2 | - | TRBV10-3 | - | TGTGCCATCAGAGAAAAGGCCGAGCTGTTTTTT | CAIREKAELFF
TRBJ1-2 | - | TRBV15 | - | TGTGCCACCAGCGTCTACAGGGAAAACTATGGCTACACCTTC | CATSVYRENYGYTF
TRBJ2-3 | - | TRBV9 | once | TGTGCCAGCAGCGTGGGCAGTAGCACAGATACGCAGTATTTT | CASSVGSSTDTQYF
TRBJ2-5 | - | TRBV14 | - | TGTGCCAGCAGCCAAGACCAAACTAAAGAGACCCAGTACTTC | CASSQDQTKETQYF
TRBJ2-1 | - | TRBV30 | - | TGTGCCTGGAGTGTACAAGGTGGCTCCTACAATGAGCAGTTCTTC | CAWSVQGGSYNEQFF
TRBJ2-1 | TRBD1 | TRBV9 | - | TGTGCCAGCAGCTACCGGGACAGGGCCTACAATGAGCAGTTCTTC | CASSYRDRAYNEQFF
TRBJ2-2 | - | TRBV25-1 | - | TGTGCCAGCACGGTGAACACCGGGGAGCTGTTTTTT | CASTVNTGELFF
TRBJ2-2 | TRBD1 | TRBV20-1 | - | TGCAGTACCGGGACAGGGGATAAGGGGGAGCTGTTTTTT | CSTGTGDKGELFF
TRBJ2-7 | - | TRBV20-1 | - | TGCAGTGCTAGAGATCCGTATGCCTACGAGCAGTACTTC | CSARDPYAYEQYF
TRBJ2-5 | TRBD2 | TRBV5-4 | - | TGTGCCAGCAGCTGGGGCCTAGCGGGGGGCCGAGGAGAGACCCAGTACTTC | CASSWGLAGGRGETQYF
TRBJ2-3 | TRBD2 | TRBV6-6 | - | TGTGCCAGCAGGGTCGGGGGGTCGTTGGATACGCAGTATTTT | CASRVGGSLDTQYF
TRBJ2-5 | TRBD2 | TRBV4-3 | - | TGCGCCAGCAGCCAACGACTAGCGGACCAAGAGACCCAGTACTTC | CASSQRLADQETQYF
TRBJ2-5 | TRBD1 | TRBV27 | - | TGTGCCAGCAGTTCCGGACAGGGTCGAGAGACCCAGTACTTC | CASSSGQGRETQYF
TRBJ2-1 | TRBD2 | TRBV6-1 | - | TGTGCCAGCAGCCCTTCCCGTTTTTATCTAGCGGGTGAGCAGTTCTTC | CASSPSRFYLAGEQFF